The entry that follows covers one T cell receptor beta chain sequence. Its antigen remains unidentified. These data are taken from a study of beta chain features in type 1 diabetes. Points from the study as a whole: Across all four CD4+ subsets, people with type 1 diabetes showed modestly shorter TCRB CDR3s.

What was sequenced were expressed TCRB transcripts, since all of the isolated RNA had been reverse transcribed. Clones were read by immunoSEQ multiplex PCR, and TCRdb kept only the in-frame ones, dropping some. The sample lists more than 300,000 clones; over 8.5% were seen once. Germline V gene lookup returns CDR1 SEHNR and CDR2 FQNEAQ (reference sequence). CDR3 length: 14 residues. The V gene lost 4 bases and the J gene lost 2 bases, with 11 bases spanning the gap. The material sequenced was central memory CD4+ T cells from blood. The genes are TRBV7-9 and TRBJ1-1, with D possibly matching TRBD1 (5 bases). The sequence was collected from a man aged 25-45 years with type 1 diabetes. CDR3 sequence (DNA): TGTGCCAGCAGCTCCAGGGTTTATAACACTGAAGCTTTCTTT. It specifies CASSSRVYNTEAFF.